The present entry profiles one T cell receptor beta chain with its context. Its matching antigen is unknown. CDR1 SGHTA and CDR2 FQGNSA come from the germline V gene. CDR3 length: 15 residues. V was clipped by 2 bases and J by 5 bases; unmatched bases: 7. This specimen belongs to a study of cytomegalovirus exposure and HLA in healthy donors. Study-level information: The 90 to 150 validation repertoires used a platform that matched the one used for the 550 to 800 first-cohort repertoires, as a later analysis reported. Study-level points and caveats: The study labeled 170 or so TCR beta chains cytomegalovirus-associated. According to a subsequent analysis, TCR clusters from the first cohort were inclined to appear together in the 120 validation repertoires. A few chains tied to CMV proved CMV antigen-specific in vitro.

Data came from immunoSEQ multiplex PCR; TCRdb stores just in-frame clones and leaves some out. Among 70,000 to 85,000 clones, less than 95% were seen once, and the ten largest hold around 1.9%. The chain has TRBV7-2 and TRBJ2-7; 9 bases are shared with TRBD1. The clonotype originates from a woman aged 18-29 years in good health and CMV-seropositive. Material for sequencing was PBMCs. DNA of the CDR3: TGTGCCAGCAGCTTAACACCCGGGACAGGGAACGAGCAGTACTTC. This translates into CASSLTPGTGNEQYF.